This record covers a single T cell receptor (beta chain). This CDR3 is 15 amino acids long. Germline V gene data show CDR1 as SGDLS and CDR2 as YYNGEE. V shed 0 bases and J 3 bases; nucleotides not matched to a gene: 3. Sequencing was performed with immunoSEQ multiplex PCR; in TCRdb, only in-frame clones are kept and a portion is missing. This sample has some 65,000 clones; around 86% occur once, and the top ten carry 16%. The entry originates in a study of blood T cell repertoires in COVID-19. This chain connects TRBV9 to TRBJ2-1; 7 positions match TRBD1. This clonotype was sampled from a man aged 35 to 55 with COVID-19, enrolled during active disease. The sequenced material came from peripheral blood. The CDR3 DNA reads TGTGCCAGCAGCGTAGACACAGGGGTCTACAATGAGCAGTTCTTC. Translating gives CASSVDTGVYNEQFF.